This T cell receptor beta chain was recovered during a study of blood T cell repertoires in COVID-19. Study summary: Samples came from the United States, Italy and Spain, spanning acute and convalescent COVID-19. PBMCs, B-cell-depleted T cells, or T cells provided the cDNA or gDNA that made up the material.

Source study methods: Reference gene primers were amplified, and this amplification served to estimate nucleated cell counts. TCRdb's copy holds only in-frame clones and misses some; the assay was immunoSEQ multiplex PCR. V, J and clone size derive from that table, while D and trimming were established from the DNA sequence. The table lists 140,000 or so clones, over 80% of them singletons. This CDR3 comprises 15 residues. Trimming removed 2 bases from V and 6 bases from J; junction bases left unmatched: 6. Looked up from germline, CDR1 is MNHEY and CDR2 is SMNVEV (reference sequence). A Seattle source enrolled patients during active infection and followed them longitudinally.

This TCR was sampled from a man between 25 and 39 years old with COVID-19, enrolled during active disease. The sample was peripheral blood. This sequence joins TRBV27 and TRBJ2-1; 8 nucleotides line up with TRBD2. The chain's CDR3 is CASSLGTTSVNEQFF. The CDR3 DNA is TGTGCCAGCAGTTTAGGGACGACTAGCGTCAATGAGCAGTTCTTC.